The subject of this entry is one T cell receptor beta chain. Its matching antigen is unknown. This sample was included in a study of cytomegalovirus exposure and HLA in healthy donors. Germline V lookup: CDR1 SGHDN, CDR2 FVKESK. The CDR3 length is 15 residues. V lost 1 base and J 5 bases, leaving 11 bases between the germline ends. Clones were read by immunoSEQ multiplex PCR, and TCRdb kept only the in-frame ones, dropping some. The sample has more than 110,000 clones, around four fifths seen once; the top ten hold under 1.5%. Findings and caveats of the study: Some public TCRs appeared in many individuals, while most sequences were rare.

The source of this sequence is a woman in her thirties in good health and CMV-seronegative. The source material was PBMCs. The V call is TRBV14, the J call TRBJ2-2, with a weak D call TRBD2 (5 bases). In nucleotides, the CDR3 is TGTGCCAGCAGCCAAGCCATTACGGGGACCGGGGAGCTGTTTTTT. Translating it yields CASSQAITGTGELFF.